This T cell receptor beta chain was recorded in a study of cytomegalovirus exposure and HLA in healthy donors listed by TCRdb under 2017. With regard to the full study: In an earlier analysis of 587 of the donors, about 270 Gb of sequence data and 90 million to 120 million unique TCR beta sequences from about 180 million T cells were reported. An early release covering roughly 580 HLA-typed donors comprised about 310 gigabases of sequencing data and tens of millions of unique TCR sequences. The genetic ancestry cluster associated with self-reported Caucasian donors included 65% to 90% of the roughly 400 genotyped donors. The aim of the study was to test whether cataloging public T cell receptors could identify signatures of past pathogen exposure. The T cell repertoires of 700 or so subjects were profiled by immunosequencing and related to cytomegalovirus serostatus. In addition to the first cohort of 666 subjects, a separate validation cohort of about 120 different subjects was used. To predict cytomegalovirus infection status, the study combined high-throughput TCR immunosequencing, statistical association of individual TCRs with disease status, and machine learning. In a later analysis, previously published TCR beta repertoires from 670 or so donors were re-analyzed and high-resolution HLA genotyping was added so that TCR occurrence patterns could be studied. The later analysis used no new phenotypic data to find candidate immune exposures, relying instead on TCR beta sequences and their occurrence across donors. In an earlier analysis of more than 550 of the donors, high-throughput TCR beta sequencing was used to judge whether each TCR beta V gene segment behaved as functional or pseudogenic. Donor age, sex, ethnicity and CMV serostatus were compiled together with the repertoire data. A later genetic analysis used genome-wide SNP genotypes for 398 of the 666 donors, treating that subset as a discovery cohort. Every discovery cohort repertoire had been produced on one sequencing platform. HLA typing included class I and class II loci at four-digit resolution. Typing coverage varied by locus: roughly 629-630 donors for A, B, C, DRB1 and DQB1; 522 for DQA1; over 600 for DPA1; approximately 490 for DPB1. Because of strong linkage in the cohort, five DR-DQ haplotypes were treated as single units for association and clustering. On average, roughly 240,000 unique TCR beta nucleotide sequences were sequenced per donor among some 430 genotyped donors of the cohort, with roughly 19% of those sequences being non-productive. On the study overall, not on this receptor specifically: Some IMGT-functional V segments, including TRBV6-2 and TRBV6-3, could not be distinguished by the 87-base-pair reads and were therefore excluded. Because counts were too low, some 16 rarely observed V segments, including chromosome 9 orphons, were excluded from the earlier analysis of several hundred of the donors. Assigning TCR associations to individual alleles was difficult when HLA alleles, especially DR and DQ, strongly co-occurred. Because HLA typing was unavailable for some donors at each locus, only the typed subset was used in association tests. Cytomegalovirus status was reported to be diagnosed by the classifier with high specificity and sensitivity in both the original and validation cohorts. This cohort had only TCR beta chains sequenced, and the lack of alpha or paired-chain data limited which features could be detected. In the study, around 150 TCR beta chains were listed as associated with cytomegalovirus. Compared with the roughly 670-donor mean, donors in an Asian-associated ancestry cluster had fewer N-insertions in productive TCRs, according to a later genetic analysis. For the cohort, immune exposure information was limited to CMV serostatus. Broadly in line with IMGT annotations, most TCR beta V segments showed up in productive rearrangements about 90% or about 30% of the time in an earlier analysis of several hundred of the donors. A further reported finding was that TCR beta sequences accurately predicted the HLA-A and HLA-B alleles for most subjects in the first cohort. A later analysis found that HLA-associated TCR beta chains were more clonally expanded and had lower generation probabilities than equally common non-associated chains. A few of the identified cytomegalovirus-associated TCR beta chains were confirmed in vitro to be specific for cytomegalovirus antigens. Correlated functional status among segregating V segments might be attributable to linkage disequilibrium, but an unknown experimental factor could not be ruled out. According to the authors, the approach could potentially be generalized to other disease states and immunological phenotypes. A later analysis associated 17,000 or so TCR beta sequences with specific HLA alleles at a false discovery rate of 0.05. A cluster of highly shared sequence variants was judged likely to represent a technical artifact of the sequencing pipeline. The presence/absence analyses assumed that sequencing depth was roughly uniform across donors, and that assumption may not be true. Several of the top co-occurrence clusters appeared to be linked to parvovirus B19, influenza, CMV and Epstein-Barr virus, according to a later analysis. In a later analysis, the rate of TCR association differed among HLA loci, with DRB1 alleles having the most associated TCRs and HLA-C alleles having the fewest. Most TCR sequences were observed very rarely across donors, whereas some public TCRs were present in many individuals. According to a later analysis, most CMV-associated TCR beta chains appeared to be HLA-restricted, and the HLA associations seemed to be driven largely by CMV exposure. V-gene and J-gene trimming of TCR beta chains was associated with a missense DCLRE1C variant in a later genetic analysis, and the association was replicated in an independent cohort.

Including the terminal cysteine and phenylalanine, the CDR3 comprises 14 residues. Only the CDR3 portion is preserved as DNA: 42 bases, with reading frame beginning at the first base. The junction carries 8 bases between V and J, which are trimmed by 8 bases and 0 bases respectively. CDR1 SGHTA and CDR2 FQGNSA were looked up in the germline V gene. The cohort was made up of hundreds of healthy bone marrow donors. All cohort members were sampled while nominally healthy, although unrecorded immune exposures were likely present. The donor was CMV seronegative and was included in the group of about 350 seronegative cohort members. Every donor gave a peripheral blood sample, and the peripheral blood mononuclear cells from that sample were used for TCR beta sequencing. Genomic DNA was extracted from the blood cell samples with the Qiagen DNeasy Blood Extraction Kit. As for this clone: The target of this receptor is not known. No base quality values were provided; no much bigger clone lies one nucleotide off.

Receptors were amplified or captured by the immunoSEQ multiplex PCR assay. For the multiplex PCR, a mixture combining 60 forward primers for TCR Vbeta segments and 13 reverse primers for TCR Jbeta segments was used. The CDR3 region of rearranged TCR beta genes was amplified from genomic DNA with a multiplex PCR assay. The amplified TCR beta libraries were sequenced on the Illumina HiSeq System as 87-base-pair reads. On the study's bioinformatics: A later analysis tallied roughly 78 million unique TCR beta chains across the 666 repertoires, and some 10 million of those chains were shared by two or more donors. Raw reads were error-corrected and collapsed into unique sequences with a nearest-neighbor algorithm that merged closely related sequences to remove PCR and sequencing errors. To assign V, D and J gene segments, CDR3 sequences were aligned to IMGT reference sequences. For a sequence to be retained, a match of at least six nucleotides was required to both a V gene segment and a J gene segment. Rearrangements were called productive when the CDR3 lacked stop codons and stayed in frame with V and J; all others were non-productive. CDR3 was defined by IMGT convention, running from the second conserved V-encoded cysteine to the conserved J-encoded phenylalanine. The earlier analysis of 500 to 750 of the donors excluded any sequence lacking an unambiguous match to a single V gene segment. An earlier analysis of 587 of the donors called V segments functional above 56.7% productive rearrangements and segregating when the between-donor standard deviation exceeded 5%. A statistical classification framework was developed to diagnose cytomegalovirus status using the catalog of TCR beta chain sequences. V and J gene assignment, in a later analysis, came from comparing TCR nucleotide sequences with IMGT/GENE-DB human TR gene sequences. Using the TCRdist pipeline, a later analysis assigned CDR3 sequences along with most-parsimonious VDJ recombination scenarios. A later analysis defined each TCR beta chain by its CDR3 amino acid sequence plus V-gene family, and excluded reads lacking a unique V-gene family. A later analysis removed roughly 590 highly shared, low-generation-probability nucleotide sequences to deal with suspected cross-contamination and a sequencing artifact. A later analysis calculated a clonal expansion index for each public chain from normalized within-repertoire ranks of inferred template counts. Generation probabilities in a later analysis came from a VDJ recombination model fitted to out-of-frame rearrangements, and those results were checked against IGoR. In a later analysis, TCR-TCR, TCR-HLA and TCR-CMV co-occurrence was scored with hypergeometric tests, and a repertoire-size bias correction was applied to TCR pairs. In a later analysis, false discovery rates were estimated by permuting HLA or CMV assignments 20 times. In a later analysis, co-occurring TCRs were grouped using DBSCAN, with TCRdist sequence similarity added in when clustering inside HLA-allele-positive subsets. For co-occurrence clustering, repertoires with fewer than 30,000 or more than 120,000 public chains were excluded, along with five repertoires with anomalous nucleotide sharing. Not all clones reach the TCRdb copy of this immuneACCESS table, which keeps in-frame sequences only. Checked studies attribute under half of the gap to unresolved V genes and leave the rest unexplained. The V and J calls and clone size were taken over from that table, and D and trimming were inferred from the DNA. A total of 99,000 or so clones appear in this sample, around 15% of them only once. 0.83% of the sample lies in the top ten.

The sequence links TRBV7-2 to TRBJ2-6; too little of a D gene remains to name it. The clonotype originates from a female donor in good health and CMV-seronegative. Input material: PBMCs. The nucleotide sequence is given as TGTGCCAGCGGCCAGGTCTCTGGGGCCAACGTCCTGACTTTC. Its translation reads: CASGQVSGANVLTF.